The rows below give T cell receptor beta chains drawn from one sample of a study of cytomegalovirus exposure and HLA in healthy donors. TCRdb's copy holds only in-frame clones and misses some; the assay was immunoSEQ multiplex PCR. The top ten hold approximately 2.9% of the sample, which has approximately 170,000 clones, under 95% seen once. Sample: PBMCs. The receptors were sampled from a woman aged 18 to 35 in good health and CMV-seropositive. The CDR3 runs from the conserved cysteine through the conserved F or W. The D gene is left open where the match is weak. The size of a clone is reported for some rows only, either as once, few or many, or as a class for expanded clones.

V	size	J	D	CDR3	DNA
TRBV25-1	.	TRBJ2-3	.	CASSDPFTDTQYF	TGTGCCAGCAGTGACCCATTCACAGATACGCAGTATTTT
TRBV27	.	TRBJ2-1	TRBD2	CASSFGLAGDGANEQFF	TGTGCCAGCAGTTTTGGACTAGCGGGAGATGGGGCCAATGAGCAGTTCTTC
TRBV5-4	.	TRBJ2-3	TRBD2	CASSTRLAGSTDTQYF	TGTGCCAGCAGTACCCGACTAGCGGGGTCCACAGATACGCAGTATTTT
TRBV4-1	.	TRBJ2-1	TRBD2	CASSQGTSASSYNEQFF	TGCGCCAGCAGCCAAGGGACTAGCGCGAGCTCCTACAATGAGCAGTTCTTC
TRBV4-1	.	TRBJ1-1	.	CASSQRGSTNTEAFF	TGCGCCAGCAGCCAGCGGGGGTCGACGAACACTGAAGCTTTCTTT
TRBV30	few	TRBJ1-6	.	CAWSVGGEVWVSPLHF	TGTGCCTGGAGTGTCGGTGGGGAGGTATGGGTTTCACCCCTCCACTTT
TRBV11-2	.	TRBJ2-7	.	CASSSGSQPYEQYF	TGTGCCAGCAGCTCCGGGAGCCAACCTTACGAGCAGTACTTC
TRBV2	.	TRBJ1-3	TRBD1	CASSGRGTGVRDTIYF	TGTGCCAGCAGTGGAAGGGGGACAGGAGTACGAGACACCATATATTTT
TRBV28	.	TRBJ2-5	.	CASSSSGPQETQYF	TGTGCCAGCAGTTCATCGGGTCCCCAAGAGACCCAGTACTTC
TRBV5-4	.	TRBJ2-1	TRBD2	CASRPGTSGYNEQFF	TGTGCCAGCAGACCCGGGACTAGCGGATACAATGAGCAGTTCTTC
TRBV28	once	TRBJ1-3	.	CASSFGTGSISGNTIYF	TGTGCCAGCAGTTTCGGAACAGGGTCAATCTCTGGAAACACCATATATTTT
TRBV5-1	.	TRBJ2-7	TRBD2	CASRVELAVYEQYF	TGCGCCAGCAGAGTGGAACTAGCGGTCTACGAGCAGTACTTC
TRBV29-1	.	TRBJ2-3	.	CSVEGAFGGLGTDTQYF	TGCAGCGTTGAAGGGGCATTCGGGGGGCTTGGCACAGATACGCAGTATTTT
TRBV5-8	few	TRBJ1-5	.	CASQDRNQPQHF	TGTGCCAGCCAAGACAGGAACCAGCCCCAGCATTTT
TRBV10-1	.	TRBJ2-1	.	CASSEGTRPYNEQFF	TGCGCCAGCAGTGAGGGGACTCGACCCTACAATGAGCAGTTCTTC
TRBV18	.	TRBJ2-3	.	CASSPQLLTSSTDTQYF	TGTGCCAGCTCGCCACAACTGCTTACTTCTAGCACAGATACGCAGTATTTT
TRBV28	once	TRBJ2-7	TRBD1	CASSFRQGANEQYF	TGTGCCAGCAGTTTTAGACAGGGGGCGAACGAGCAGTACTTC
TRBV2	few	TRBJ1-2	.	CASSHRTIGYTF	TGTGCCAGCAGTCATAGGACTATTGGCTACACCTTC
TRBV11-1	.	TRBJ2-3	.	CASSLDLATDTQYF	TGTGCCAGCAGCTTGGACTTAGCCACAGATACGCAGTATTTT
TRBV19	.	TRBJ2-1	TRBD1	CASLARGTGGGGEQFF	TGTGCCAGTCTGGCCCGCGGGACAGGGGGCGGAGGTGAGCAGTTCTTC
TRBV19	once	TRBJ2-7	.	CARQDSPNGTDIEQYF	TGTGCCAGACAGGACTCACCAAACGGGACTGACATCGAGCAGTACTTC
TRBV6-1	.	TRBJ2-3	TRBD2	CALADSTDTQYF	TGTGCTCTAGCGGATAGCACAGATACGCAGTATTTT